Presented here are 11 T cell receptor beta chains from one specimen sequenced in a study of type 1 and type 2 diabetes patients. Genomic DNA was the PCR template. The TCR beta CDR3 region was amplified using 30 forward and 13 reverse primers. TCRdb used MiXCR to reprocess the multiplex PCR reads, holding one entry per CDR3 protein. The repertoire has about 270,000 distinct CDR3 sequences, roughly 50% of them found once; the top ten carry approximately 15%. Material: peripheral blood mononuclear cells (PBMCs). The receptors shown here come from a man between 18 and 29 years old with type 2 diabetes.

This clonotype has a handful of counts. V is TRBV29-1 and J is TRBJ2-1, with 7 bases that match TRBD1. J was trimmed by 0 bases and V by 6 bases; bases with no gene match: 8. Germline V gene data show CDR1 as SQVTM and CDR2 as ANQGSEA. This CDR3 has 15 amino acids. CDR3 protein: CSVRDSESSYNEQFF. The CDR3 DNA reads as TGCAGCGTGAGGGACAGCGAGAGCTCCTACAATGAGCAGTTCTTC.

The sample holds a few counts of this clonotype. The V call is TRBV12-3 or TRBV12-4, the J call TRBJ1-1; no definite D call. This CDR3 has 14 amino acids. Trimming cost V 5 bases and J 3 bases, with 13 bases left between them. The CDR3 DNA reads TGTGCCAGCAGTATCTTGGTGGACCACACTGAAGCTTTCTTT. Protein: CASSILVDHTEAFF.

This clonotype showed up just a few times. As DNA, the CDR3 is TGTGCCAGCAGCTTATCCGGGGGCAACGATGAAAAACTGTTTTTT. Its protein is CASSLSGGNDEKLFF. The chain couples TRBV7-2 to TRBJ1-4; perhaps TRBD1 as D (6 bases). The CDR3 sequence is 15 residues long. The germline V gene encodes CDR1 SGHTA and CDR2 FQGNSA. V lost 2 bases, J lost 6 bases, and 13 bases lay in between.

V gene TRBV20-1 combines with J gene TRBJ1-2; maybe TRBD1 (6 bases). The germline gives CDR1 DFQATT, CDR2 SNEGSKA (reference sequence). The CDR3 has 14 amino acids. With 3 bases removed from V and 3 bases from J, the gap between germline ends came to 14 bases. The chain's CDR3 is CSASGTPNDYGYTF. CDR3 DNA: TGCAGTGCTAGCGGGACACCGAACGACTATGGCTACACCTTC.

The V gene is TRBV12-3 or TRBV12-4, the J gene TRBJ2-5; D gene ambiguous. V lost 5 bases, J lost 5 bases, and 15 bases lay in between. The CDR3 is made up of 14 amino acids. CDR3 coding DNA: TGTGCCAGCAGTCCCGCAGTGGTTCCGGAGACCCAGTACTTC. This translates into CASSPAVVPETQYF.

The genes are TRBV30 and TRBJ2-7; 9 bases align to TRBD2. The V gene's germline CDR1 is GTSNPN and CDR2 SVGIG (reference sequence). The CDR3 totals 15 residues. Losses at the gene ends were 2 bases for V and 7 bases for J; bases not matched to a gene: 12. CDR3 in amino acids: CAWSTGGAGGLEQYF. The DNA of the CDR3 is TGTGCCTGGAGTACCGGGGGGGCGGGAGGGCTTGAGCAGTACTTC.

This CDR3 is CASSYQTGSAYGYTF. The CDR3 DNA reads as TGTGCCAGCAGTTACCAGACAGGGTCCGCCTATGGCTACACCTTC. The chain joins TRBV6-5 to TRBJ1-2; TRBD1 agrees at 7 bases. The length of the CDR3 is 15 residues. The V gene's germline CDR1 is MNHEY and CDR2 SVGAGI. J gave up 4 bases and V 2 bases, and 7 bases lay outside the gene matches.

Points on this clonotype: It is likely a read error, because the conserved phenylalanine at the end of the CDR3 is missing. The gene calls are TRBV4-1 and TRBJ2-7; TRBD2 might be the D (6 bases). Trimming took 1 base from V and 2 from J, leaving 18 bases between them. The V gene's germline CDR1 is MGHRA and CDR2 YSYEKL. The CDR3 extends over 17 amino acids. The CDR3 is CASSQVPGGDAPYEQYL. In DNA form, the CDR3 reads TGCGCCAGCAGCCAAGTTCCGGGCGGGGACGCTCCCTACGAGCAGTACCTC.

CDR3: CASSLGGSDRYYGYTF. The CDR3 DNA reads as TGTGCCAGCAGCTTAGGTGGTAGTGACAGGTACTATGGCTACACCTTC. The chain joins TRBV7-9 to TRBJ1-2; D might be TRBD1 (6 bases). V gave up 1 base and J gave up 3 bases, with 15 bases separating them. Looked up from germline, CDR1 is SEHNR and CDR2 is FQNEAQ (reference sequence). The CDR3 covers 16 residues.

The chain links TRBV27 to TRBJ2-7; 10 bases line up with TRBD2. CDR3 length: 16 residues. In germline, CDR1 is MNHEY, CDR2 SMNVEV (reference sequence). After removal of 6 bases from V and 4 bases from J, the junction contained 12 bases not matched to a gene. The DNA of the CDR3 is TGTGCCAGCAGCCCATCACCGGGACTAGCGTTATACGAGCAGTACTTC. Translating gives CASSPSPGLALYEQYF.

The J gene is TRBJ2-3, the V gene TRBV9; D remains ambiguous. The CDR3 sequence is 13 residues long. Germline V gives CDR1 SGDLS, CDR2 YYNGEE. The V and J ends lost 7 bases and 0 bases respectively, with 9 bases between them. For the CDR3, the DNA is TGTGCCAGCTCAGCCCCTAGCACAGATACGCAGTATTTT. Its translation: CASSAPSTDTQYF. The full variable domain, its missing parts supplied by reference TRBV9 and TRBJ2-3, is DSGVTQTPKHLITATGQRVTLRCSPRSGDLSVYWYQQSLDQGLQFLIQYYNGEERAKGNILERFSAQQFPDLHSELNLSSLELGDSALYFCASSAPSTDTQYFGPGTRLTVL.